This T cell receptor beta chain was recovered during a study of T cell repertoires in cytomegalovirus infection (dated by TCRdb to between 2017 and 2020). Regarding the complete study: Alongside well-studied HLA-B-restricted epitopes, the peptide stimulations were aimed at recently identified HLA-C-restricted CMV epitopes, whose presentation resists viral immunomodulation. The HLA type of each donor mattered for the analysis, because public TCR beta signatures pointed to carriage of CMV infection along with the matching HLA type. Beyond this particular receptor, the publication reports: The ex vivo response was dominated by HLA-C-restricted CMV-specific TCR beta clonotypes, and the single most frequent clonotype in two of eight donors was supplied by these HLA-C-restricted clonotypes. In both this cohort and an independent cohort of 352 donors, the cumulative frequency of public TCR beta family members distinguished carriers of CMV infection plus the relevant HLA type.

As concerns this clonotype: This clone's antigen is unknown. No per-base quality is available; no much larger clone lies one base away.

The CDR3 goes from the cysteine to the phenylalanine over 16 residues. Only the CDR3 DNA is retained, 48 bases long and in frame from the first base. The junction carries 20 bases between V and J, which are trimmed by 5 bases and 5 bases respectively. CDR1 SGHVS and CDR2 FQNEAQ were looked up in the germline V gene. The sample's treatment or condition label is to be understood as: in vitro stimulation with specific CMV peptide epitopes to enrich CMV-specific T cells. Sequencing relied on an Illumina HiSeq 1500. The public reads were run again by TCRdb, first through fastp at Q25 and then through MiXCR, and only productive beta chains were kept. Entries that share a CDR3 protein sequence are merged under the most common genes and DNA. The sample table shows more than 250,000 distinct CDR3 sequences, and 20% to 30% are seen once. The ten largest clonotypes hold about an eighth of the sample.

This receptor chain uses TRBV7-8 and TRBJ2-3; the D gene is possibly TRBD1, with 6 bases matching. Material: cultured PBMCs, obtained from culture after CMV antigen stimulation. The receptor comes from a human donor in good health (CMV status not recorded). Some clones in this sample may be carry-over from other donors' samples. At the DNA level, the sequence is TGTGCCAGCAGCCCCACCCAGGGGCGAGTTGAAGATACGCAGTATTTT. The encoded protein is CASSPTQGRVEDTQYF.